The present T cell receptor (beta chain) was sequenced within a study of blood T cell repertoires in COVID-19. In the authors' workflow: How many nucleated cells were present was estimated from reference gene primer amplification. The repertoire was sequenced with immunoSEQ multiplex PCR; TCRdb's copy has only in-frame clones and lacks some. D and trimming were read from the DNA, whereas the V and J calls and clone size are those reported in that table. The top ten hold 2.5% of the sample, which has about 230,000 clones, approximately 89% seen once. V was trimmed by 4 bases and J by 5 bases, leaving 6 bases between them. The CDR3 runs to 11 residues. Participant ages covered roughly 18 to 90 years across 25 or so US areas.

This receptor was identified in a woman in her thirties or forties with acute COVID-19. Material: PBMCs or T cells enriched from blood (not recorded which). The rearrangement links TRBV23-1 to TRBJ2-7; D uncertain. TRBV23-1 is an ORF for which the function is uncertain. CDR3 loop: CASSPPDEQYV. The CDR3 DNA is TGCGCCAGCAGTCCTCCTGACGAGCAGTACGTC.